This TCR beta chain was identified during a study of CD8 T cells in Susac syndrome. CDR3 length: 16 residues. V was pared by 6 bases and J by 4 bases, with 7 bases of the junction left unmatched. In germline, CDR1 is MNHNS, CDR2 SASEGT. Random hexamers were used to reverse transcribe an amount of roughly 0.45 to 1 ug RNA. TCRdb reprocessed the immunoSEQ multiplex PCR reads via MiXCR and lists one record per CDR3 protein. This sample has approximately 150,000 distinct CDR3 sequences; around 85% occur once, and the top ten carry around 0.5%. The chain combines TRBV6-1 with TRBJ2-3; 13 nucleotides line up with TRBD2. This sequence was found in a human donor with multiple sclerosis. Sequences were obtained from CD8+ T cells from PBMCs. CDR3 coding DNA: TGTGCCAGCAGCTTTTCACTAGCGGGAGGGGCAGATACGCAGTATTTT. As protein: CASSFSLAGGADTQYF.